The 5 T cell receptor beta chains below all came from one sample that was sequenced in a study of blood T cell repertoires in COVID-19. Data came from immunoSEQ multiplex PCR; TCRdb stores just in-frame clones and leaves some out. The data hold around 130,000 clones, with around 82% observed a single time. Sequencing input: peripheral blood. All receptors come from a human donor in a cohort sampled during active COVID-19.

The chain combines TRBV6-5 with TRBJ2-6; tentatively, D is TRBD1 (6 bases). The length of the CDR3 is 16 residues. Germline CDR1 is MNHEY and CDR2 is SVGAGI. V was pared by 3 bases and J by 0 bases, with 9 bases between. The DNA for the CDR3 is TGTGCCAGCAGTTATGGACAGAGCTCTGGGGCCAACGTCCTGACTTTC. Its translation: CASSYGQSSGANVLTF.

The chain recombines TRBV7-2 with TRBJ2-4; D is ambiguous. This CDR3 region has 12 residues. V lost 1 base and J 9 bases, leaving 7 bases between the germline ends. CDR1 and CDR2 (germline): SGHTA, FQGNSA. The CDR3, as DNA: TGTGCCAGCAGCTTAGATACGGGCATTCAGTACTTC. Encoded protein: CASSLDTGIQYF.

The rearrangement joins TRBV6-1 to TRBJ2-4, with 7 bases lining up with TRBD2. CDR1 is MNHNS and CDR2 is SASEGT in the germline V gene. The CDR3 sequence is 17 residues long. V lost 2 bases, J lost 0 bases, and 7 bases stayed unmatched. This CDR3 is CASSERSGALAKNIQYF. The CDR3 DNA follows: TGTGCCAGCAGTGAACGAAGCGGGGCCCTAGCCAAAAACATTCAGTACTTC.

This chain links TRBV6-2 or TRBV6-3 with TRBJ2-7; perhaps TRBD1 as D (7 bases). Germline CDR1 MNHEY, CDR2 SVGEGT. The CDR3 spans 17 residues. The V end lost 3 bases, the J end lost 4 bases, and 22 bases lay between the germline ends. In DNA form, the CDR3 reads TGTGCCAGCAGTTATCCCCCCGGTGGAGGGGGCGTTTACGAGCAGTACTTC. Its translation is CASSYPPGGGGVYEQYF.

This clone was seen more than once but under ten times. This CDR3 is CAWRRSRYGYTF. CDR3 in DNA: TGTGCCTGGAGGCGGTCGCGCTATGGCTACACCTTC. V gene TRBV30 combines with J gene TRBJ1-2, with D unclear. The V gene's germline CDR1 is GTSNPN and CDR2 SVGIG (reference sequence). The CDR3 runs 12 residues. The V end lost 3 bases, the J end lost 4 bases, and 9 bases lay between the germline ends.